Listed below are T cell receptor beta chains from one sample, sequenced in a study of CD8 T cells in ankylosing spondylitis. TCRdb independently ran MiXCR on the 5' RACE reads; one entry per CDR3 protein. Of 150,000 or so distinct CDR3 sequences listed, about 16% are singletons. The specimen was blood, either unsorted or a sorted T cell fraction (not recorded which). These receptors originate from a male donor with ankylosing spondylitis or in good health (not recorded which). Each CDR3 is given with its conserved first and last residue. A D gene is named only where the DNA matches it firmly.

cdr3_length	v_call	d_call	j_call	cdr3_aa
14	TRBV7-9	TRBD1	TRBJ1-4	CASTPGTGGEKLFF
15	TRBV6-5	TRBD2	TRBJ2-1	CASSYSSGRGNEQFF
14	TRBV9	TRBD1	TRBJ1-2	CASSKGQGVAGYTF
15	TRBV2	-	TRBJ2-1	CASSSGTGGLNEQFF
14	TRBV6-1	TRBD1	TRBJ1-1	CASSPGQGGTEAFF
13	TRBV5-1	-	TRBJ2-7	CASSLSGPYEQYF
16	TRBV5-1	-	TRBJ2-7	CASSLGQGLEDYEQYF
17	TRBV10-3	TRBD1	TRBJ1-5	CAISELGQGSGVQPQHF
16	TRBV5-6	TRBD1	TRBJ2-5	CASSLLGTGVRETQYF
15	TRBV20-1	-	TRBJ1-5	CSASAGLSGNQPQHF
17	TRBV24-1	TRBD2	TRBJ2-1	CAKREEGPSGSYNEQFF
15	TRBV28	-	TRBJ2-1	CASSFGLSAYNEQFF
18	TRBV3-1	TRBD1	TRBJ2-2	CASSQEGTALSNTGELFF
17	TRBV12-3/TRBV12-4	TRBD2	TRBJ2-5	CASSPLPGRGDKETQYF
14	TRBV5-1	TRBD2	TRBJ2-5	CASSSGGYQETQYF
14	TRBV28	-	TRBJ2-3	CASSLRREADTQYF
14	TRBV28	TRBD1	TRBJ2-2	CASSRDRLAGELFF
14	TRBV3-1	TRBD2	TRBJ2-7	CAGSQSGLETEQYF
15	TRBV7-8	TRBD2	TRBJ2-3	CASSLAGGYGDTQYF
13	TRBV5-1	-	TRBJ2-5	CASSFNRKETQYF
13	TRBV12-3/TRBV12-4	-	TRBJ2-7	CASTADNSYEQYF
14	TRBV5-1	TRBD1	TRBJ2-7	CASSSAGGHNEQYF
21	TRBV9	TRBD2	TRBJ2-1	CASSVGLAGGEGTAFYNEQFF
14	TRBV15	-	TRBJ2-7	CTTSSRDGSYEQYF
13	TRBV2	-	TRBJ1-6	CASSRQVTSPLHF
15	TRBV5-1	-	TRBJ2-1	CASSFDTGLGNEQFF
13	TRBV30	TRBD1	TRBJ1-1	CAWSAGTVTEAFF
14	TRBV29-1	-	TRBJ2-3	CSVDSPQGTDTQYF
14	TRBV3-1	-	TRBJ1-1	CASSPISASTEAFF
17	TRBV28	TRBD2	TRBJ2-7	CASSLTPPSGTSGSGYF
14	TRBV7-9	-	TRBJ1-4	CASSFAGTFEKLFF
13	TRBV20-1	-	TRBJ1-4	CSAQASNNEKLFF